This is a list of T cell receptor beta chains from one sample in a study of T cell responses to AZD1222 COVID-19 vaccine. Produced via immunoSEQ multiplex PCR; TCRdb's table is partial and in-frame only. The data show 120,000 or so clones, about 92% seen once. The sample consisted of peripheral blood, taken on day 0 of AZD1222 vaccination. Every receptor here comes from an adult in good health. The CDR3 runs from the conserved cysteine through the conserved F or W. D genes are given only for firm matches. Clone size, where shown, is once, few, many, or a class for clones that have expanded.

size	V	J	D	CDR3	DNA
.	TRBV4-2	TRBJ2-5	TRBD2	CASSQEPGLAEETQYF	TGTGCCAGCAGCCAAGAACCGGGACTAGCGGAAGAGACCCAGTACTTC
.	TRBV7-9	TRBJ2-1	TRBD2	CASTPTTSGSRGEQFF	TGTGCCAGCACCCCCACCACTAGCGGGAGTAGGGGTGAGCAGTTCTTC
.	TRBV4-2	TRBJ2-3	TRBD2	CASSLYVSSGHTDTQYF	TGTGCCAGCAGCCTTTACGTCTCTAGCGGCCACACAGATACGCAGTATTTT
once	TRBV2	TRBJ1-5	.	CASSRVGSNQPQHF	TGTGCCAGCAGCCGGGTGGGGAGCAATCAGCCCCAGCATTTT
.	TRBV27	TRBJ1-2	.	CASRPGHTSNYGYTF	TGTGCCAGCAGACCCGGACATACCTCTAACTATGGCTACACCTTC
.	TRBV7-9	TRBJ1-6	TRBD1	CASSLPRTGGNSPLHF	TGTGCCAGCAGCTTGCCTCGGACAGGGGGAAATTCACCCCTCCACTTT
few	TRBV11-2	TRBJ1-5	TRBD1	CASSLDLSSGGHQPQHF	TGTGCCAGCAGCTTAGATCTTTCGTCAGGGGGCCATCAGCCCCAGCATTTT
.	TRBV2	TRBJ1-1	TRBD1	CASRPDRGNTEAFF	TGTGCCAGCAGACCAGACAGGGGAAACACTGAAGCTTTCTTT
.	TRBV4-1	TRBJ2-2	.	CASSQFILSPGELFF	TGCGCCAGCAGCCAATTCATCCTCTCCCCCGGGGAGCTGTTTTTT
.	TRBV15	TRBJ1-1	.	CATSNDANTEAFF	TGTGCCACCAGCAACGACGCGAACACTGAAGCTTTCTTT
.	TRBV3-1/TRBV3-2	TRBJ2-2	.	CASTPDTFRVTGELFF	TGTGCCAGCACCCCGGATACGTTCCGGGTCACCGGGGAGCTGTTTTTT
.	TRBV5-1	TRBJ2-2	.	CASSFFTGTTGELFF	TGCGCCAGCAGCTTTTTTACAGGGACCACCGGGGAGCTGTTTTTT
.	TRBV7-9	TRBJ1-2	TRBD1	CASSLAGDSHYGYTF	TGTGCCAGCAGCTTAGCGGGGGACAGCCACTATGGCTACACCTTC
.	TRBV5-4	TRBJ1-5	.	CASSLAQRRENQPQHF	TGTGCCAGCAGCTTGGCCCAGCGAAGGGAAAATCAGCCCCAGCATTTT
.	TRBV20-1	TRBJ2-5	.	CSAITTETQYF	TGCAGTGCTATAACGACGGAGACCCAGTACTTC
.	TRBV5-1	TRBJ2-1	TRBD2	CASSSTSGTYNEQFF	TGCGCCAGCAGCTCGACTAGCGGGACCTACAATGAGCAGTTCTTC
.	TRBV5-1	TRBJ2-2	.	CASRPTLGSSGELFF	TGCGCCAGCCGGCCGACGTTAGGGTCGAGTGGGGAGCTGTTTTTT
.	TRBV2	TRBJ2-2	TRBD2	CASRKTSGRANTGELFF	TGTGCCAGCAGGAAGACTAGCGGGAGGGCTAACACCGGGGAGCTGTTTTTT
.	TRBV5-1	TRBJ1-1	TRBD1	CASSLVEGAGSTEAFF	TGCGCCAGCAGCTTGGTGGAGGGGGCCGGTAGCACTGAAGCTTTCTTT
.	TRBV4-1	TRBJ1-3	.	CASSPLGDARVRSGNTIYF	TGCGCCAGCAGCCCCCTAGGAGACGCCCGGGTGCGATCTGGAAACACCATATATTTT
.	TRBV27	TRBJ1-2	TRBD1	CASSPQGYPANYGYTF	TGTGCCAGCAGTCCACAGGGGTATCCAGCTAACTATGGCTACACCTTC
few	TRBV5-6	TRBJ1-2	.	CASIPAIRGYGYTF	TGTGCCAGCATCCCGGCTATTCGCGGCTATGGCTACACCTTC
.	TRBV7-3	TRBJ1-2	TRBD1	CASSLDRGIGGYTF	TGTGCCAGCAGCTTGGACAGGGGGATAGGGGGCTACACCTTC
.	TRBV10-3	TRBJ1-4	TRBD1	CAISSGQGATNEKLFF	TGTGCCATCAGCAGCGGACAGGGGGCAACTAATGAAAAACTGTTTTTT
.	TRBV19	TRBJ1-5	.	CASSEQGLRLNQPQHF	TGTGCCAGTAGCGAACAGGGTCTCAGGCTTAATCAGCCCCAGCATTTT
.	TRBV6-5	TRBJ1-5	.	CASRWTEGFNQPQHF	TGTGCCAGCAGATGGACGGAGGGCTTTAATCAGCCCCAGCATTTT
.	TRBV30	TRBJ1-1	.	CAWSVGQGGTEAFF	TGTGCCTGGAGTGTAGGTCAGGGCGGCACTGAAGCTTTCTTT
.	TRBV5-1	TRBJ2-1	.	CASSDLTSYNEQFF	TGCGCCAGCAGCGATCTCACCTCCTACAATGAGCAGTTCTTC
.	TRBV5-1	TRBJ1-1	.	CASSVDWGDTEAFF	TGCGCCAGCAGCGTTGATTGGGGTGACACTGAAGCTTTCTTT
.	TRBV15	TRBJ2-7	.	CATSGYGGKPYF	TGTGCCACCAGTGGGTATGGGGGCAAACCGTACTTC
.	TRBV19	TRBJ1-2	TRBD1	CASTRQGALGGYTF	TGTGCCAGTACCCGACAGGGGGCGCTAGGTGGCTACACCTTC
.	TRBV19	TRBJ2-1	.	CASSMGWGGYNEQFF	TGTGCCAGTAGTATGGGTTGGGGCGGCTACAATGAGCAGTTCTTC
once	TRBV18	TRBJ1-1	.	CASSIIQGNTEAFF	TGTGCCAGCTCGATTATACAGGGGAACACTGAAGCTTTCTTT
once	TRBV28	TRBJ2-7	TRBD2	CASSPAGSSYEQYF	TGTGCCAGCAGCCCAGCGGGAAGCTCCTACGAGCAGTACTTC
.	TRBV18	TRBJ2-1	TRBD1	CASSPDRANEQFF	TGTGCCAGCTCACCGGACAGGGCAAATGAGCAGTTCTTC
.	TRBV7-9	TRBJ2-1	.	CASSYLKAAQRYNEQFF	TGTGCCAGCAGCTATCTCAAAGCGGCACAGAGATACAATGAGCAGTTCTTC
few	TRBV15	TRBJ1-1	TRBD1	CATTMRTGREAFF	TGTGCCACGACCATGAGGACAGGGAGGGAAGCTTTCTTT
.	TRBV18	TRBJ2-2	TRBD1	CASSWTGVNTGELFF	TGTGCCAGCTCATGGACAGGGGTAAACACCGGGGAGCTGTTTTTT
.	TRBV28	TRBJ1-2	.	CASSFINRDYGYTF	TGTGCCAGCAGTTTTATAAACAGGGACTATGGCTACACCTTC
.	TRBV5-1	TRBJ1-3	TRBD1	CASSQQGLSGNTIYF	TGCGCCAGCAGCCAACAGGGGTTATCTGGAAACACCATATATTTT
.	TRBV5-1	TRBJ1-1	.	CASSPVQGQGAHNTEAFF	TGCGCCAGCAGCCCGGTCCAGGGGCAAGGAGCGCATAACACTGAAGCTTTCTTT
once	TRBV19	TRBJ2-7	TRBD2	CASRTGTSVLGEQYF	TGTGCCAGTAGGACCGGGACTAGCGTTCTCGGCGAGCAGTACTTC
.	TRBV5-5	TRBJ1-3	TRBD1	CASSQMTGGSGNTIYF	TGTGCCAGCAGTCAGATGACAGGGGGCTCTGGAAACACCATATATTTT
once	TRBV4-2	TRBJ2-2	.	CASSHGTNTGELFF	TGTGCCAGCAGCCATGGAACGAACACCGGGGAGCTGTTTTTT
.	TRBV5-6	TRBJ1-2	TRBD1	CASSLSWTGSNYGYTF	TGTGCCAGCAGCTTGAGCTGGACAGGCTCTAACTATGGCTACACCTTC
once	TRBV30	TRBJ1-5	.	CAWSVRGDQPQHF	TGTGCCTGGAGTGTACGAGGGGATCAGCCCCAGCATTTT
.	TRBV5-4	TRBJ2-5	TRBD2	CASSVGGRMRETQYF	TGTGCCAGCAGTGTCGGGGGGAGGATGAGGGAGACCCAGTACTTC
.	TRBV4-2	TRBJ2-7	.	CASSQESQSYEQYF	TGTGCCAGCAGCCAAGAGTCCCAGTCCTACGAGCAGTACTTC
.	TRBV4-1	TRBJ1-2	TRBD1	CASSPTGDYGYTF	TGCGCCAGCAGCCCGACAGGGGACTATGGCTACACCTTC
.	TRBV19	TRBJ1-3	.	CASGRRHSGNTIYF	TGTGCCTCAGGGCGGAGGCACTCTGGAAACACCATATATTTT
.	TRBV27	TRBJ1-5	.	CASSLGQYPGQPQHF	TGTGCCAGCAGCCTTGGACAGTACCCCGGTCAGCCCCAGCATTTT
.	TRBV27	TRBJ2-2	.	CASSLSARGRTGELFF	TGTGCCAGCAGTTTATCGGCCCGGGGGCGCACCGGGGAGCTGTTTTTT
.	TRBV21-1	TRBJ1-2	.	CASTRREFHGYTF	TGTGCCAGCACCAGACGGGAGTTCCATGGCTACACCTTC
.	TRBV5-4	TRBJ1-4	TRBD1	CASSDHRGSNEKLFF	TGTGCCAGCAGCGACCACAGGGGTTCTAATGAAAAACTGTTTTTT
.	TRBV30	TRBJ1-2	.	CAWSEVNYGYTF	TGTGCCTGGAGTGAAGTTAACTATGGCTACACCTTC
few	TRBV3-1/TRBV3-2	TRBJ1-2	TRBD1	CASSQDQTGRGYTF	TGTGCCAGCAGCCAAGATCAGACAGGGAGGGGCTACACCTTC
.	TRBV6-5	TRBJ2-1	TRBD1	CASTGGWYNEQFF	TGTGCCAGCACAGGGGGTTGGTACAATGAGCAGTTCTTC
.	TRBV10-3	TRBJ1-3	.	CATGQIGSGNTIYF	TGTGCCACAGGACAGATAGGCTCTGGAAACACCATATATTTT
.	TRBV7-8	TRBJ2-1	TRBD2	CASSPRTSGTYNEQFF	TGTGCCAGCAGCCCGCGGACTAGCGGGACCTACAATGAGCAGTTCTTC
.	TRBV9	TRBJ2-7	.	CASSVESYSYEQYF	TGTGCCAGCAGCGTAGAAAGTTACTCCTACGAGCAGTACTTC